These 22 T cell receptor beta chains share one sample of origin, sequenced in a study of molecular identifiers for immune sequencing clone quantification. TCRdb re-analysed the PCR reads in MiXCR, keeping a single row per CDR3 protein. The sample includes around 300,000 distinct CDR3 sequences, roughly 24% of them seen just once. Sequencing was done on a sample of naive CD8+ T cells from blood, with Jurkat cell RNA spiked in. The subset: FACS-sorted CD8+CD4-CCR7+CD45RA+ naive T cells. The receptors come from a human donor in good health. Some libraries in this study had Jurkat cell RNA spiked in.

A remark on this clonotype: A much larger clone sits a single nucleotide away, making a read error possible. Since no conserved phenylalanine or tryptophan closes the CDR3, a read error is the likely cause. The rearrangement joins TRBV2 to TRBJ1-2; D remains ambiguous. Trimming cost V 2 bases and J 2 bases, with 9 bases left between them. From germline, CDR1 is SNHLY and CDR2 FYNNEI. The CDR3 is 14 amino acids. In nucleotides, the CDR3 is TGTGCCAGCAGTGAAACCTTCCCCAACTATGGCTACACCATC. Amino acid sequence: CASSETFPNYGYTI.

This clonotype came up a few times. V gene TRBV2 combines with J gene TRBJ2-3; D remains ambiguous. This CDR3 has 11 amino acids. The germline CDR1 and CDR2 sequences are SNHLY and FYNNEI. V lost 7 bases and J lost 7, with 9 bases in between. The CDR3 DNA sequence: TGTGCCAGCACCGTGGGCCATACGCAGTATTTT. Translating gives CASTVGHTQYF.

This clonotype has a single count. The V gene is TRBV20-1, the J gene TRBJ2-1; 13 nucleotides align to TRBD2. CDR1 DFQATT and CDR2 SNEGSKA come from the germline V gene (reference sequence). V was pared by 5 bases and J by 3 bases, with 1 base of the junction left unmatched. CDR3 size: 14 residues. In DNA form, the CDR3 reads TGCAGTGCTCGACTAGCGGGAGGCTACAATGAGCAGTTCTTC. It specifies CSARLAGGYNEQFF.

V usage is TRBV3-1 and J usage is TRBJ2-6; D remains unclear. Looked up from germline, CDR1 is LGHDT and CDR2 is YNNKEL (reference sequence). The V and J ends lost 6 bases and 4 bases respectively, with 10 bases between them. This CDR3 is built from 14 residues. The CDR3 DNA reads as TGTGCCAGCAGTCCCGTTGCAGGGGCCAACGTCCTGACTTTC. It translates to CASSPVAGANVLTF. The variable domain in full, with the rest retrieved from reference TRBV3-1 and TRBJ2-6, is DTAVSQTPKYLVTQMGNDKSIKCEQNLGHDTMYWYKQDSKKFLKIMFSYNNKELIINETVPNRFSPKSPDKAHLNLHINSLELGDSAVYFCASSPVAGANVLTFGAGSRLTVL.

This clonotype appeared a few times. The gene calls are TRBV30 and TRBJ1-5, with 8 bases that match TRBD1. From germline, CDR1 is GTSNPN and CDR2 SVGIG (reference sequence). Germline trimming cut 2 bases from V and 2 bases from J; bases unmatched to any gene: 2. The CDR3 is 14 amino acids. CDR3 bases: TGTGCCTGGAGTTCGGGACAGGGCAATCAGCCCCAGCATTTT. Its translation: CAWSSGQGNQPQHF.

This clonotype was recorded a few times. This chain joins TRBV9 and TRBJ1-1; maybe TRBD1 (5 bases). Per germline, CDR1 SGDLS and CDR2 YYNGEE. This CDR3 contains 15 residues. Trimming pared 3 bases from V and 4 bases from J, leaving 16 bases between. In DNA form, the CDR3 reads TGTGCCAGCAGCGGTGAGGGGACGGTGGGCACTGAAGCTTTCTTT. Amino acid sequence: CASSGEGTVGTEAFF. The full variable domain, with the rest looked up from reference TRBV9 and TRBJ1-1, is DSGVTQTPKHLITATGQRVTLRCSPRSGDLSVYWYQQSLDQGLQFLIQYYNGEERAKGNILERFSAQQFPDLHSELNLSSLELGDSALYFCASSGEGTVGTEAFFGQGTRLTVV.

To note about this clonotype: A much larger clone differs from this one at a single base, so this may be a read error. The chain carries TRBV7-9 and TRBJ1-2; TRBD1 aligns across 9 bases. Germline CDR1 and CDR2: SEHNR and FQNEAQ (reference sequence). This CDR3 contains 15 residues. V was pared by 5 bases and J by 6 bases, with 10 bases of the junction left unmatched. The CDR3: CASSTPGQGVHGYTF. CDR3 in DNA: TGTGCCAGCAGCACGCCGGGACAGGGTGTACATGGCTACACCTTC.

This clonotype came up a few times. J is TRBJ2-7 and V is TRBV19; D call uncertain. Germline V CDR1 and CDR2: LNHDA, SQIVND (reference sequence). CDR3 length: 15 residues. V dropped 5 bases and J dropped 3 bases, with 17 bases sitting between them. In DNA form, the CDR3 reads TGTGCCAGTAGTCCCGGACCCTCTTTAAACTACGAGCAGTACTTC. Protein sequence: CASSPGPSLNYEQYF.

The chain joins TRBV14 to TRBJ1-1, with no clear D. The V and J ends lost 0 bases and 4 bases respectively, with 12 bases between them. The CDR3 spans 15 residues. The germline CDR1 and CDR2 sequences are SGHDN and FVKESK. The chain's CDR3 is CASSQDKERGTEAFF. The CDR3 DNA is TGTGCCAGCAGCCAAGATAAAGAACGGGGCACTGAAGCTTTCTTT. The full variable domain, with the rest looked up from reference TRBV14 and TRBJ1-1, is EAGVTQFPSHSVIEKGQTVTLRCDPISGHDNLYWYRRVMGKEIKFLLHFVKESKQDESGMPNNRFLAERTGGTYSTLKVQPAELEDSGVYFCASSQDKERGTEAFFGQGTRLTVV.

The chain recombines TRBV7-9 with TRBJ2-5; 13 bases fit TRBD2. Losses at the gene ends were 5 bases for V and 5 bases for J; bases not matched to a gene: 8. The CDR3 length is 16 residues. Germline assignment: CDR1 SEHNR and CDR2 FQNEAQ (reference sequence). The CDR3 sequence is CASSIRLAGGHETQYF. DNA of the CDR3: TGTGCCAGCAGCATCAGACTAGCGGGGGGTCATGAGACCCAGTACTTC. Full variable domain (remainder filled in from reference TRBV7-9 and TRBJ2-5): DTGVSQNPRHKITKRGQNVTFRCDPISEHNRLYWYRQTLGQGPEFLTYFQNEAQLEKSRLLSDRFSAERPKGSFSTLEIQRTEQGDSAMYLCASSIRLAGGHETQYFGPGTRLLVL.

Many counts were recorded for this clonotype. The CDR3 bases are TGCAGCGCCCGCGGCGGGAGTTACACCGGGGAGCTGTTTTTT. Translating it yields CSARGGSYTGELFF. The chain has TRBV29-1 and TRBJ2-2; TRBD2 aligns across 7 bases. Losses at the gene ends were 7 bases for V and 3 bases for J; bases not matched to a gene: 8. There are 14 residues in the CDR3. CDR1 SQVTM and CDR2 ANQGSEA come from the germline V gene.

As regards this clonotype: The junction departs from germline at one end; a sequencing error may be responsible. The CDR3: CAIGAIWGYEQYF. The CDR3, as DNA: TGTGCTATTGGTGCAATTTGGGGGTACGAGCAGTACTTC. The chain links TRBV12-5 to TRBJ2-7; perhaps D is TRBD1 or TRBD2 (5 bases each). Germline CDR1 reads LGHNT; CDR2 reads FRNRAP. CDR3 length: 13 residues.

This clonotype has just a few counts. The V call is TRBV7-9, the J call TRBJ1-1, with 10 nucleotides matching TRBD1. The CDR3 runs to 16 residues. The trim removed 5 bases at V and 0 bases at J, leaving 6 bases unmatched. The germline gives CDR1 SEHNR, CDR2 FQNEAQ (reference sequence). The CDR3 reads CASSPRTGGVNTEAFF. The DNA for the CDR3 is TGTGCCAGCAGCCCCCGGACAGGGGGGGTGAACACTGAAGCTTTCTTT. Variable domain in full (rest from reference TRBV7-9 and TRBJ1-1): DTGVSQNPRHKITKRGQNVTFRCDPISEHNRLYWYRQTLGQGPEFLTYFQNEAQLEKSRLLSDRFSAERPKGSFSTLEIQRTEQGDSAMYLCASSPRTGGVNTEAFFGQGTRLTVV.

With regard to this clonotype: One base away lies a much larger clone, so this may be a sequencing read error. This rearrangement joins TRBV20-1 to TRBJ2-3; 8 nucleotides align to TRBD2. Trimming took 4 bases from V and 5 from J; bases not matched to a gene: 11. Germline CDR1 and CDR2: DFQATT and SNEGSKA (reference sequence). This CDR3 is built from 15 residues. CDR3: CSATSQAGVGDTQYF. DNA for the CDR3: TGCAGTGCTACCTCACAAGCGGGAGTAGGAGATACGCAGTATTTT.

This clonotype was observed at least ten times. The CDR3 reads CAWRDRSYSNQPQHF. The CDR3 coding sequence is TGTGCCTGGAGGGACAGGAGCTATAGCAATCAGCCCCAGCATTTT. This chain links TRBV30 with TRBJ1-5; 7 nucleotides line up with TRBD1. CDR1 and CDR2 from the germline V gene are GTSNPN and SVGIG (reference sequence). V dropped 3 bases and J dropped 0; count of bases not matched to a gene: 5. CDR3 length: 15 amino acids.

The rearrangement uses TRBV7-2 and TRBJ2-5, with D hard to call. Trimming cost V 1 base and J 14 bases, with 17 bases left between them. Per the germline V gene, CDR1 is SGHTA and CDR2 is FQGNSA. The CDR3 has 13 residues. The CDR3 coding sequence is TGTGCCAGCAGCTTAGAAAGGCAGAACGGAACATACTTC. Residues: CASSLERQNGTYF.

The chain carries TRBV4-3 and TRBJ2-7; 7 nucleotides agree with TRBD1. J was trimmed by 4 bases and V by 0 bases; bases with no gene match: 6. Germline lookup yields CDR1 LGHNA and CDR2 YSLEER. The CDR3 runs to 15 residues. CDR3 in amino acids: CASSQELDRRYEQYF. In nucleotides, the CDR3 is TGCGCCAGCAGCCAAGAACTGGACAGGCGTTACGAGCAGTACTTC.

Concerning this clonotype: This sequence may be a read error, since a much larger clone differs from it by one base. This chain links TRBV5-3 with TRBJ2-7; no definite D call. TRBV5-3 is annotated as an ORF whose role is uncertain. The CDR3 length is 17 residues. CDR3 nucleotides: TGTGCCAGCAGCTTGGCCGTGACAAGAAGTCTCGGATACGAGCAGCACTTC. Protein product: CASSLAVTRSLGYEQHF.

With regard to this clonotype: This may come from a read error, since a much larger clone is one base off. CDR3 in amino acids: CASSPAPGQEPYEQYF. The DNA of the CDR3 is TGTGCCAGCAGCCCGGCCCCGGGACAGGAGCCCTACGAGCAGTACTTC. This chain joins TRBV12-3 or TRBV12-4 and TRBJ2-7; 8 bases are shared with TRBD1. The junction had 12 bases not matched to a gene; V was cut back by 6 bases and J by 2 bases. This CDR3 has 16 amino acids.

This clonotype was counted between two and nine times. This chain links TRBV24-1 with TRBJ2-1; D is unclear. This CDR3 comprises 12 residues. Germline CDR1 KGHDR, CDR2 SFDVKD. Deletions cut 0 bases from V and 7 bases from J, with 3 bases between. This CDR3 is CATSDLVNEQFF. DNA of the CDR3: TGTGCCACCAGTGATTTGGTTAATGAGCAGTTCTTC.

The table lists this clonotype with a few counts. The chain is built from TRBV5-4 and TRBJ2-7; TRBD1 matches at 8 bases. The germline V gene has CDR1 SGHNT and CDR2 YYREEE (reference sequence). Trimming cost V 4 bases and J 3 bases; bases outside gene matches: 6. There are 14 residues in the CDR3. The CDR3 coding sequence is TGTGCCAGCAGCCCCTTGGGGACAGGCTACGAGCAGTACTTC. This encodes CASSPLGTGYEQYF.

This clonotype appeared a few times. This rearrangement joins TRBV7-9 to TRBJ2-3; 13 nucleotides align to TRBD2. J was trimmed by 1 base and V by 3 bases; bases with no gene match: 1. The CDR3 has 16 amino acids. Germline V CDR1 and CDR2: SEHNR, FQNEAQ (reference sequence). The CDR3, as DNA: TGTGCCAGCAGCTTTGGGACTAGCGGGGGCACAGATACGCAGTATTTT. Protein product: CASSFGTSGGTDTQYF. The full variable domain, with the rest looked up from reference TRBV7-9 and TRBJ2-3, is DTGVSQNPRHKITKRGQNVTFRCDPISEHNRLYWYRQTLGQGPEFLTYFQNEAQLEKSRLLSDRFSAERPKGSFSTLEIQRTEQGDSAMYLCASSFGTSGGTDTQYFGPGTRLTVL.